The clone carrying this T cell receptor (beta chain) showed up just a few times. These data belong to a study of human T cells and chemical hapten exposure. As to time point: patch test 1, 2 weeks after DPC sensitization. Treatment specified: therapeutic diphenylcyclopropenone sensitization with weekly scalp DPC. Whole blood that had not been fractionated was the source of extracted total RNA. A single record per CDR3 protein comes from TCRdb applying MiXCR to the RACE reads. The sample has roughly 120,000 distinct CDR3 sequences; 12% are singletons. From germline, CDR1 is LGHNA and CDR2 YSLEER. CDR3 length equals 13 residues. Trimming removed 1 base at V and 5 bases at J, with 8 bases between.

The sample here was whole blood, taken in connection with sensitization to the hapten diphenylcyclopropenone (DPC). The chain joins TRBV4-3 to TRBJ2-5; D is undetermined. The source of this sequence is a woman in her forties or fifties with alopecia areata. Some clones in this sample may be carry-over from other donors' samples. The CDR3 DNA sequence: TGCGCCAGCAGCCAAGCATATGGGGAGACCCAGTACTTC. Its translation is CASSQAYGETQYF.